These T cell receptor beta chains were read from a single sample in a study of T cells in Graves' hyperthyroidism and ophthalmopathy. TCRdb redid the calling of the multiplex PCR reads with MiXCR, one entry per CDR3 protein. The repertoire includes roughly 740,000 distinct CDR3 sequences, about a sixth of them detected once, and under 8.5% sits in the top ten. Sequencing was done on a sample of blood. The receptors were sampled from a man younger than 30 with Graves' hyperthyroidism. Both conserved end residues are part of each CDR3. The order of the fields is CDR3 protein, CDR3 DNA, CDR3 length, clone size, D gene, J gene, V gene. D genes are given only for firm matches. Size is omitted from some rows. Given values are once, few, many or a class for expanded clones.

CDR3aa: CASSLASPSGSDTQYF
CDR3nt: TGCGCCAGCAGCTTGGCTTCCCCGTCGGGTTCAGATACGCAGTATTTT
len: 16
abundance: few
d_gene: NA
j_gene: TRBJ2-3
v_gene: TRBV5-1

CDR3aa: CASSQEGTVTEAFF
CDR3nt: TGCGCCAGCAGCCAAGAAGGGACGGTCACTGAAGCTTTCTTT
len: 14
abundance: few
d_gene: NA
j_gene: TRBJ1-1
v_gene: TRBV4-1

CDR3aa: CASSLGTIGSEAFF
CDR3nt: TGTGCCAGCAGCTTAGGGACAATTGGCTCTGAAGCTTTCTTT
len: 14
abundance: few
d_gene: NA
j_gene: TRBJ1-1
v_gene: TRBV7-9

CDR3aa: CASSFLGQGQNEQFF
CDR3nt: TGTGCCAGCAGCTTCCTTGGACAGGGACAGAATGAGCAGTTCTTC
len: 15
abundance: many
d_gene: TRBD1
j_gene: TRBJ2-1
v_gene: TRBV7-3

CDR3aa: CASSEALGLAGETDTQYF
CDR3nt: TGTGCCAGCAGTGAAGCGCTGGGACTAGCGGGAGAAACAGATACGCAGTATTTT
len: 18
abundance: few
d_gene: TRBD2
j_gene: TRBJ2-3
v_gene: TRBV2

CDR3aa: CASRTSVEQFF
CDR3nt: TGTGCCAGCCGAACTAGCGTTGAGCAGTTCTTC
len: 11
abundance: NA
d_gene: TRBD2
j_gene: TRBJ2-1
v_gene: TRBV28

CDR3aa: CSARVPGENYEQYF
CDR3nt: TGCAGTGCTAGAGTTCCAGGGGAAAACTACGAGCAGTACTTC
len: 14
abundance: many
d_gene: NA
j_gene: TRBJ2-7
v_gene: TRBV20-1

CDR3aa: CASSLSGQGNNEQFF
CDR3nt: TGTGCCAGCAGCCTTTCGGGACAGGGCAACAATGAGCAGTTCTTC
len: 15
abundance: NA
d_gene: TRBD1
j_gene: TRBJ2-1
v_gene: TRBV28

CDR3aa: CASSILSGLAKNIQYF
CDR3nt: TGTGCCAGTAGTATTCTTAGCGGGCTAGCCAAAAACATTCAGTACTTC
len: 16
abundance: few
d_gene: TRBD2
j_gene: TRBJ2-4
v_gene: TRBV19

CDR3aa: CASSLVALGGEAFF
CDR3nt: TGTGCCAGCAGTTTAGTTGCTTTGGGGGGTGAAGCTTTCTTT
len: 14
abundance: many
d_gene: NA
j_gene: TRBJ1-1
v_gene: TRBV28

CDR3aa: CASSLGRDFNYEQYF
CDR3nt: TGTGCCAGCAGTTTGGGCCGGGACTTCAACTACGAGCAGTACTTC
len: 15
abundance: many
d_gene: NA
j_gene: TRBJ2-7
v_gene: TRBV28

CDR3aa: CATRDRGGLNTEAFF
CDR3nt: TGTGCCACCCGGGACAGGGGGGGGTTGAACACTGAAGCTTTCTTT
len: 15
abundance: NA
d_gene: TRBD1
j_gene: TRBJ1-1
v_gene: TRBV9

CDR3aa: CASSRVAGGGETQYF
CDR3nt: TGTGCCAGCAGTAGGGTAGCGGGAGGTGGAGAGACCCAGTACTTC
len: 15
abundance: NA
d_gene: TRBD2
j_gene: TRBJ2-5
v_gene: TRBV27

CDR3aa: CASSNAVGAPEYTGELFF
CDR3nt: TGTGCCAGCAGTAACGCCGTTGGGGCCCCGGAATACACCGGGGAGCTGTTTTTT
len: 18
abundance: few
d_gene: NA
j_gene: TRBJ2-2
v_gene: TRBV6-1

CDR3aa: CASSLARQPSTDTQYF
CDR3nt: TGTGCCAGCAGCTTGGCCCGACAGCCAAGCACAGATACGCAGTATTTT
len: 16
abundance: many
d_gene: NA
j_gene: TRBJ2-3
v_gene: TRBV5-5

CDR3aa: CASGEAGRTDTQYF
CDR3nt: TGTGCCAGCGGGGAAGCGGGCCGCACAGATACGCAGTATTTT
len: 14
abundance: few
d_gene: NA
j_gene: TRBJ2-3
v_gene: TRBV7-3

CDR3aa: CASSIFQGSDEQFF
CDR3nt: TGTGCCAGTAGTATCTTCCAGGGAAGCGATGAGCAGTTCTTC
len: 14
abundance: NA
d_gene: NA
j_gene: TRBJ2-1
v_gene: TRBV19

CDR3aa: CSWGSSGETQYF
CDR3nt: TGCAGCTGGGGCTCCTCCGGGGAGACCCAGTACTTC
len: 12
abundance: few
d_gene: NA
j_gene: TRBJ2-5
v_gene: TRBV29-1

CDR3aa: CASSLGAGAADTQYF
CDR3nt: TGTGCCAGCAGCCTGGGAGCGGGAGCGGCAGATACGCAGTATTTT
len: 15
abundance: few
d_gene: TRBD2
j_gene: TRBJ2-3
v_gene: TRBV9

CDR3aa: CASSVLAGSYTGELFF
CDR3nt: TGTGCCAGCAGTGTTTTAGCGGGGAGTTACACCGGGGAGCTGTTTTTT
len: 16
abundance: NA
d_gene: TRBD2
j_gene: TRBJ2-2
v_gene: TRBV6-1

CDR3aa: CASSQGVGGEAFF
CDR3nt: TGTGCCAGCAGCCAAGGGGTCGGGGGTGAAGCTTTCTTT
len: 13
abundance: NA
d_gene: NA
j_gene: TRBJ1-1
v_gene: TRBV3-1

CDR3aa: CASSLQLDYNEQFF
CDR3nt: TGTGCCAGCAGCCTCCAACTAGATTACAATGAGCAGTTCTTC
len: 14
abundance: NA
d_gene: NA
j_gene: TRBJ2-1
v_gene: TRBV14

CDR3aa: CASSSGSASSNQPQHF
CDR3nt: TGTGCCAGCAGTTCTGGGTCAGCCTCGAGCAATCAGCCCCAGCATTTT
len: 16
abundance: few
d_gene: NA
j_gene: TRBJ1-5
v_gene: TRBV6-5

CDR3aa: CASSPTGSTTYYEQYF
CDR3nt: TGTGCCAGCAGCCCGACAGGGTCCACTACCTACTACGAGCAGTACTTC
len: 16
abundance: many
d_gene: TRBD1
j_gene: TRBJ2-7
v_gene: TRBV28

CDR3aa: CSVEAEQTYGYTF
CDR3nt: TGCAGCGTTGAAGCGGAGCAGACTTATGGCTACACCTTC
len: 13
abundance: NA
d_gene: NA
j_gene: TRBJ1-2
v_gene: TRBV29-1

CDR3aa: CASSLQQGWGYQPQHF
CDR3nt: TGTGCCAGTAGTCTACAACAGGGTTGGGGATATCAGCCCCAGCATTTT
len: 16
abundance: NA
d_gene: NA
j_gene: TRBJ1-5
v_gene: TRBV19